This T cell receptor beta chain was documented in a study of blood T cell repertoires in COVID-19. About the research overall: Italy, Spain and the United States were the sources of the convalescent and acute COVID-19 samples.

All enrollees were roughly 18 to 100 years old and from around 25 US areas. All recovered Cohort 3 donors got two negative PCRs, got clearance, or saw symptom resolution. TCRdb's copy holds only in-frame clones and misses some; the assay was immunoSEQ multiplex PCR. Among 290,000 or so clones, around nine tenths were seen once, and the ten largest hold around 1.1%. The source of this sequence is a young woman who had recovered from COVID-19. The sequencing input was PBMCs or T cells enriched from blood (not recorded which).

CDR3: CASSEQGASYNEQFF. The CDR3 DNA follows: TGTGCCAGCAGCGAACAGGGGGCTTCCTACAATGAGCAGTTCTTC. The V gene is TRBV9, the J gene TRBJ2-1; 9 nucleotides match TRBD1. The CDR3 covers 15 residues. CDR1 SGDLS and CDR2 YYNGEE come from the germline V gene. The V gene end was trimmed by 3 bases and the J gene end by 1 base; junction bases not matched to a gene: 2.